These 10 T cell receptor beta chains were all obtained from the same sample, sequenced in a study of blood T cell repertoires in COVID-19. The repertoire was sequenced with immunoSEQ multiplex PCR; TCRdb's copy has only in-frame clones and lacks some. The table lists a few hundred thousand clones, roughly 90% of them singletons. Sequencing used PBMCs or T cells enriched from blood (not recorded which). The receptors were gathered from a woman aged 30 to 39 who had recovered from COVID-19.

V and J are TRBV4-2 and TRBJ2-1; D remains ambiguous. CDR3 length equals 12 residues. CDR1 LGHNA and CDR2 YNFKEQ come from the germline V gene. V was pared by 0 bases and J by 9 bases, with 6 bases between. The CDR3, as DNA: TGTGCCAGCAGCCAAGAGCTAGGTGAGCAGTTCTTC. Translated: CASSQELGEQFF.

The chain combines TRBV5-1 with TRBJ2-3; 10 bases match TRBD1. V dropped 4 bases and J dropped 1; count of bases not matched to a gene: 6. Germline CDR1 reads SGHRS; CDR2 reads YFSETQ. The CDR3 consists of 16 residues. The CDR3 spells CASSLPGTGGTDTQYF. The CDR3 bases are TGCGCCAGCAGCCTCCCCGGGACAGGGGGCACAGATACGCAGTATTTT.

This clone was seen just once. The chain combines TRBV11-1 with TRBJ2-5; 7 nucleotides align to TRBD2. J lost 5 bases, V lost 5 bases, and 8 bases had no gene match. CDR1 and CDR2 (germline): SGHAT, FQDESV (reference sequence). The CDR3 extends over 14 amino acids. The CDR3 coding sequence is TGTGCCAGCAGCCATTATGGGGGGGGTGAGACCCAGTACTTC. This sequence encodes CASSHYGGGETQYF.

This sequence joins TRBV19 and TRBJ2-2; D might be TRBD2 (6 bases). Germline CDR1 and CDR2: LNHDA and SQIVND (reference sequence). There are 14 residues in the CDR3. V was cut by 8 bases and J by 2 bases, with 12 bases left in between. Written as DNA, the CDR3 is TGTGCCAGTGGCCTGGGACTTAACACCGGGGAGCTGTTTTTT. It encodes CASGLGLNTGELFF.

The chain has TRBV7-9 and TRBJ1-2, with D uncertain. Germline V gene lookup returns CDR1 SEHNR and CDR2 FQNEAQ (reference sequence). The CDR3 covers 12 residues. V lost 6 bases and J lost 4, with 9 bases in between. CDR3 sequence: CASSFSSYGYTF. The DNA for the CDR3 is TGTGCCAGCAGTTTCTCTAGCTATGGCTACACCTTC.

The V call is TRBV28, the J call TRBJ1-2; possible D gene TRBD1, 6 bases. This CDR3 has 14 amino acids. V was clipped by 7 bases and J by 2 bases, with 14 bases between them. Germline V gene lookup returns CDR1 MDHEN and CDR2 SYDVKM. The CDR3 DNA sequence: TGTGCCAGCACCGACACAGGGTCCAACTATGGCTACACCTTC. It translates to CASTDTGSNYGYTF.

V and J are TRBV29-1 and TRBJ2-2, with D possibly TRBD1 on 6 matching bases. The germline CDR1 and CDR2 sequences are SQVTM and ANQGSEA. V lost 2 bases to trimming and J lost 6 bases, with 13 bases between them. The CDR3 runs to 14 residues. CDR3 in amino acids: CSVETGMRAGELFF. The CDR3 region has the DNA TGCAGCGTTGAAACAGGGATGAGGGCCGGGGAGCTGTTTTTT.

V usage is TRBV28 and J usage is TRBJ2-3; tentative D call: TRBD1 (6 bases). This CDR3 comprises 15 residues. Germline V CDR1 and CDR2: MDHEN, SYDVKM. Trimming cost V 6 bases and J 9 bases, with 22 bases left between them. CDR3 protein: CASRPTGPTQGTQYF. The CDR3 DNA sequence: TGTGCCAGCAGGCCAACCGGGCCTACACAGGGAACGCAGTATTTT.

The rearrangement uses TRBV28 and TRBJ1-4; D is uncertain. The CDR3 covers 15 residues. Germline CDR1 MDHEN, CDR2 SYDVKM. Trimming left V 5 bases short and J 7 bases short, with 17 bases between. CDR3 coding DNA: TGTGCCAGCAGTCCAAAGCTCGGGAGGAGTGAAAAACTGTTTTTT. This encodes CASSPKLGRSEKLFF.

This chain joins TRBV7-6 and TRBJ1-6; 7 nucleotides agree with TRBD1. Germline CDR1 SGHVS, CDR2 FNYEAQ. The trim removed 5 bases at V and 9 bases at J, leaving 4 bases unmatched. This CDR3 contains 13 residues. CDR3 DNA sequence: TGTGCCAGCAGCCAGGGGGGAAGTTCACCCCTCCACTTT. Translated, it gives CASSQGGSSPLHF.